These 27 T cell receptor beta chains originate from one sample sequenced in a study of T cell repertoires in cytomegalovirus infection. MiXCR, run by TCRdb on the reads, gives a single entry per CDR3 protein. The sample consists of some 320,000 distinct CDR3 sequences, about 28% of them appearing once. For these receptors, no antigen is known. The source material was cultured PBMCs, sampled from culture after CMV antigen stimulation. These receptors originate from a human donor in good health (CMV status not recorded). Some clones in this sample may be carry-over from other donors' samples.

This clonotype has only a few counts. This rearrangement joins TRBV5-1 to TRBJ1-4, with D possibly matching TRBD1 (6 bases). This CDR3 has 15 amino acids. CDR1 and CDR2 (germline): SGHRS, YFSETQ. The V gene lost 5 bases and the J gene lost 5 bases, with 16 bases spanning the gap. The DNA of the CDR3 is TGCGCCAGCAGGACAGGCCGGGGGAAAAATGAAAAACTGTTTTTT. Its translation: CASRTGRGKNEKLFF.

This clonotype was observed a few times. DNA for the CDR3: TGTGCCAGCAGCTTAGAATCAATTGTATCGGGGACCACCGGGGAGCTGTTTTTT. It encodes CASSLESIVSGTTGELFF. The rearrangement joins TRBV11-3 to TRBJ2-2, with D perhaps being TRBD1 or TRBD2 (5 bases each). There are 18 residues in the CDR3. Looked up from germline, CDR1 is SGHNT and CDR2 is YENEEA. Trimming removed 0 bases from V and 4 bases from J, with 18 bases in between.

This clonotype showed up just a few times. This chain links TRBV7-3 with TRBJ1-2, with 9 nucleotides matching TRBD1. Germline CDR1 reads SGHTA; CDR2 reads FQGTGA. V shed 5 bases, J shed 3 bases, and the junction held 4 bases outside the gene matches. The CDR3 runs 14 residues. CDR3 sequence (DNA): TGTGCCAGCAGCCCACAGGGGGCGGACTATGGCTACACCTTC. Its translation: CASSPQGADYGYTF.

This clonotype was detected many times. V is TRBV7-6 and J is TRBJ2-7; 10 bases align to TRBD2. CDR3 size: 14 residues. In germline, CDR1 is SGHVS, CDR2 FNYEAQ. V shed 5 bases, J shed 6 bases, and the junction held 7 bases outside the gene matches. The CDR3 loop reads CASSTRAGGPEQYF. CDR3 DNA: TGTGCCAGCAGCACTAGAGCGGGAGGGCCCGAGCAGTACTTC.

The genes are TRBV27 and TRBJ1-1; 7 nucleotides align to TRBD1. Germline V gives CDR1 MNHEY, CDR2 SMNVEV (reference sequence). The CDR3 covers 14 residues. The J segment lost 3 bases and the V segment lost 5 bases, leaving 6 bases of the junction unmatched. CDR3 nucleotides: TGTGCCAGCAGTCTACAGGGGAGATACACTGAAGCTTTCTTT. It translates to CASSLQGRYTEAFF.

The chain links TRBV11-2 to TRBJ1-6; D is uncertain. V was shortened by 3 bases and J by 10 bases, with 10 bases between the two germline ends. CDR3 size: 13 residues. Germline V lookup: CDR1 SGHAT, CDR2 FQNNGV. This chain's CDR3 is CASSLGSGSPLHF. The CDR3 nucleotides read TGTGCCAGCAGCTTGGGTAGTGGGTCACCCCTCCACTTT.

The genes are TRBV3-1 and TRBJ1-2, with D hard to call. V was trimmed by 0 bases and J by 4 bases, leaving 12 bases between them. Germline V CDR1 and CDR2: LGHDT, YNNKEL (reference sequence). The CDR3 covers 15 residues. CDR3 nucleotide sequence: TGTGCCAGCAGCCAAGATACCGGCCCTTTCTATGGCTACACCTTC. As protein: CASSQDTGPFYGYTF.

This clonotype turned up a few times. The genes are TRBV7-3 and TRBJ2-1; 10 bases agree with TRBD2. The CDR3 covers 15 residues. Germline V gene data show CDR1 as SGHTA and CDR2 as FQGTGA. V shed 4 bases and J 4 bases; nucleotides not matched to a gene: 4. CDR3 region: CASSSSGRGYNEQFF. The CDR3 coding sequence is TGTGCCAGCAGCTCTAGCGGGAGAGGGTACAATGAGCAGTTCTTC.

V is TRBV7-8 and J is TRBJ1-5, with D unclear. The CDR3 extends over 13 amino acids. V was cut by 5 bases and J by 0 bases, with 5 bases left in between. CDR1 and CDR2 (germline): SGHVS, FQNEAQ. This CDR3 is CASSANSNQPQHF. Written as DNA, the CDR3 is TGTGCCAGCAGCGCTAATAGCAATCAGCCCCAGCATTTT.

This clonotype has a handful of counts. The rearrangement uses TRBV3-1 and TRBJ2-1, with TRBD2 matching over 11 bases. The CDR3 has 15 amino acids. Germline values: CDR1 LGHDT, CDR2 YNNKEL (reference sequence). V gave up 3 bases and J gave up 4 bases; unmatched junction bases: 2. The CDR3 DNA reads as TGTGCCAGCAGCCATAGCGGGGGGGGATACAATGAGCAGTTCTTC. Translating it yields CASSHSGGGYNEQFF.

This clonotype has just one count. The chain links TRBV3-1 to TRBJ2-1; TRBD2 matches 11 bases. The CDR3 contains 17 residues. J lost 0 bases, V lost 3 bases, and 4 bases had no gene match. Per the germline V gene, CDR1 is LGHDT and CDR2 is YNNKEL (reference sequence). The CDR3 DNA follows: TGTGCCAGCAGCCAGATAGCGGGGGGGCGCTCCTACAATGAGCAGTTCTTC. As protein: CASSQIAGGRSYNEQFF.

The chain couples TRBV27 to TRBJ2-1, with TRBD2 identical over 11 bases. From germline, CDR1 is MNHEY and CDR2 SMNVEV (reference sequence). V lost 7 bases, J lost 5 bases, and 10 bases stayed unmatched. The CDR3 is 16 amino acids. The DNA for the CDR3 is TGTGCCAGCACTCCTTTAGCGGGAGGGCCCCACAATGAGCAGTTCTTC. Translating it yields CASTPLAGGPHNEQFF.

The gene calls are TRBV5-1 and TRBJ2-7; D gene unclear. V lost 0 bases, J lost 0 bases, and 13 bases lay in between. The CDR3 spans 16 residues. Germline lookup yields CDR1 SGHRS and CDR2 YFSETQ. The CDR3 sequence: CASSLAFPTSSYEQYF. As DNA, the CDR3 is TGCGCCAGCAGCTTGGCCTTTCCGACATCCTCCTACGAGCAGTACTTC. The entire variable domain, with the rest obtained from reference TRBV5-1 and TRBJ2-7, is as follows: KAGVTQTPRYLIKTRGQQVTLSCSPISGHRSVSWYQQTPGQGLQFLFEYFSETQRNKGNFPGRFSGRQFSNSRSEMNVSTLELGDSALYLCASSLAFPTSSYEQYFGPGTRLTVT.

The CDR3 here is CASSLGSYGDEQFF. The CDR3 coding sequence is TGTGCCAGCAGTTTAGGATCTTACGGGGATGAGCAGTTCTTC. V and J are TRBV27 and TRBJ2-1; TRBD2 might be the D (5 bases). V lost 2 bases, J lost 8 bases, and 13 bases lay in between. CDR3 length equals 14 residues. Germline CDR1 MNHEY, CDR2 SMNVEV (reference sequence).

There are many counts of this clonotype. CDR3 amino acids: CASSADVNTEAFF. CDR3 nucleotide sequence: TGTGCCAGCAGCGCCGACGTAAACACTGAAGCTTTCTTT. This rearrangement joins TRBV7-9 to TRBJ1-1; D unclear. This CDR3 comprises 13 residues. Germline values: CDR1 SEHNR, CDR2 FQNEAQ (reference sequence). V lost 5 bases and J 2 bases, leaving 9 bases between the germline ends.

This clonotype was seen at least ten times. V usage is TRBV27 and J usage is TRBJ1-6; D remains ambiguous. Germline V gives CDR1 MNHEY, CDR2 SMNVEV (reference sequence). Trimming cost V 5 bases and J 6 bases, with 20 bases left between them. CDR3 length: 17 residues. The CDR3 loop is CASSKRETSLLNSPLHF. The DNA for the CDR3 is TGTGCCAGCAGTAAGCGGGAAACTTCCCTACTTAATTCACCCCTCCACTTT.

The J gene is TRBJ2-1, the V gene TRBV20-1; D might be TRBD1 or TRBD2, each matching 5 bases. This CDR3 region has 15 residues. Germline CDR1 reads DFQATT; CDR2 reads SNEGSKA (reference sequence). The V end lost 0 bases, the J end lost 2 bases, and 11 bases lay between the germline ends. The CDR3 loop reads CSARDPGSAYNEQFF. The CDR3 bases are TGCAGTGCTAGAGATCCAGGGAGCGCCTACAATGAGCAGTTCTTC.

The sample holds many counts of this clonotype. The chain is built from TRBV7-6 and TRBJ2-2; D not resolved. The CDR3 sequence is 14 residues long. Trimming shortened V by 5 bases and J by 1 base, and 8 bases separated the two germline ends. CDR1 SGHVS and CDR2 FNYEAQ come from the germline V gene. For the CDR3, the DNA is TGTGCCAGCAGCCCGTGGGGGAACACCGGGGAGCTGTTTTTT. Residues: CASSPWGNTGELFF.

The chain employs TRBV11-1 and TRBJ2-5; D is perhaps TRBD2 (6 bases). The V end was cut by 6 bases, the J end by 3 bases, with 14 bases between. Germline CDR1 is SGHAT and CDR2 is FQDESV (reference sequence). This CDR3 contains 14 residues. The DNA of the CDR3 is TGTGCCAGCAGTTTACCTTCGGGGGAAGAGACCCAGTACTTC. This translates into CASSLPSGEETQYF.

The chain has TRBV28 and TRBJ1-2; TRBD1 matches 7 bases. The CDR3 totals 14 residues. Germline V gene data show CDR1 as MDHEN and CDR2 as SYDVKM. Trimming removed 4 bases from V and 3 bases from J; junction bases left unmatched: 5. Here the CDR3 reads CASSSRQGHYGYTF. CDR3 nucleotide sequence: TGTGCCAGCAGTTCCCGACAGGGCCACTATGGCTACACCTTC.

The gene calls are TRBV19 and TRBJ1-5; D perhaps matches TRBD1 (6 bases). The CDR3 is 17 amino acids. Germline-derived CDR1 and CDR2 are LNHDA and SQIVND (reference sequence). V was cut by 9 bases and J by 0 bases, with 21 bases left in between. The CDR3 here is CASLRGTGSYSNQPQHF. Written as DNA, the CDR3 is TGTGCCAGCCTACGAGGAACAGGGAGTTATAGCAATCAGCCCCAGCATTTT.

The V and J genes are TRBV6-1 and TRBJ1-6; 10 nucleotides line up with TRBD1. Trimming took 6 bases from V and 7 from J; bases not matched to a gene: 9. The CDR3 covers 16 residues. Germline assignment: CDR1 MNHNS and CDR2 SASEGT. The chain's CDR3 is CASRRPGQGINSPLHF. For the CDR3, the DNA is TGTGCCAGCAGGCGACCGGGACAGGGGATCAATTCACCCCTCCACTTT.

This clonotype was observed a handful of times. This rearrangement joins TRBV19 to TRBJ2-1, with D perhaps TRBD1 (6 bases). CDR3 length equals 15 residues. V was clipped by 5 bases and J by 7 bases, with 18 bases between them. Per germline, CDR1 LNHDA and CDR2 SQIVND (reference sequence). CDR3 in DNA: TGTGCCAGTAGTCTCCAAACAGGGTACGGAAATGAGCAGTTCTTC. Residues: CASSLQTGYGNEQFF.

This chain uses TRBV7-9 with TRBJ1-4; D is perhaps TRBD1 (5 bases). The CDR3 length is 13 residues. CDR1 is SEHNR and CDR2 is FQNEAQ in the germline V gene (reference sequence). V lost 9 bases and J 12 bases, leaving 20 bases between the germline ends. Here the CDR3 reads CASRPQVGNELFF. In nucleotides, the CDR3 is TGTGCCAGTAGACCACAGGTGGGAAATGAACTGTTTTTT.

This CDR3 reads CASSQEVGLTPGNTIYF. The DNA of the CDR3 is TGTGCCAGCAGCCAAGAAGTCGGACTTACTCCCGGAAACACCATATATTTT. The chain links TRBV3-1 to TRBJ1-3, with no clear D. This CDR3 comprises 17 residues. Trimming cost V 0 bases and J 4 bases, with 16 bases left between them. Germline CDR1 and CDR2: LGHDT and YNNKEL (reference sequence).

This clonotype came up once. The V and J genes are TRBV27 and TRBJ1-1; possible D gene TRBD1, 5 bases. V dropped 4 bases and J dropped 10 bases, with 19 bases sitting between them. The CDR3 is 14 residues long. Germline values: CDR1 MNHEY, CDR2 SMNVEV (reference sequence). CDR3 DNA sequence: TGTGCCAGCAGTTACCAACCAGGGTCAAAAGGAGCTTTCTTT. Protein sequence: CASSYQPGSKGAFF.

This clonotype was detected only a few times. V gene TRBV7-8 combines with J gene TRBJ1-1, with 8 bases aligning to TRBD1. The trim removed 2 bases at V and 11 bases at J, leaving 16 bases unmatched. CDR1 SGHVS and CDR2 FQNEAQ come from the germline V gene. The CDR3 consists of 16 residues. The CDR3 sequence: CASSLITGQGQSSAFF. In DNA form, the CDR3 reads TGTGCCAGCAGCTTAATTACAGGACAGGGCCAGTCGTCGGCTTTCTTT.